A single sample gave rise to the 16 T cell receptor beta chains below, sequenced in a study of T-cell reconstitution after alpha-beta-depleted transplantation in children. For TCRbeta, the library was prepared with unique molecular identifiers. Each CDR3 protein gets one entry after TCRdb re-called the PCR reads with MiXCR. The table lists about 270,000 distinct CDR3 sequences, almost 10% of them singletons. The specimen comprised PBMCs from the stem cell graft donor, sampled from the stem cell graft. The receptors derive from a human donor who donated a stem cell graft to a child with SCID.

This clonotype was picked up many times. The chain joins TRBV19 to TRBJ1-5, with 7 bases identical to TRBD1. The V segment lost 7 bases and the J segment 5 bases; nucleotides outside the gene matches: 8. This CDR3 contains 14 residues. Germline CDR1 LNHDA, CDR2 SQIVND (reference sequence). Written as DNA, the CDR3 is TGTGCCAGTAACCCGCCCCAGGGGGATCAGCCCCAGCATTTT. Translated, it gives CASNPPQGDQPQHF.

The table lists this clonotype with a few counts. The CDR3 is CASGQGDSYEQYF. The CDR3 coding sequence is TGTGCCAGCGGACAGGGGGATTCCTACGAGCAGTACTTC. The V and J genes are TRBV3-1 and TRBJ2-7; 10 bases are a match to TRBD1. The V segment lost 8 bases and the J segment 1 base; nucleotides outside the gene matches: 2. CDR3 length: 13 amino acids. Germline V CDR1 and CDR2: LGHDT, YNNKEL (reference sequence).

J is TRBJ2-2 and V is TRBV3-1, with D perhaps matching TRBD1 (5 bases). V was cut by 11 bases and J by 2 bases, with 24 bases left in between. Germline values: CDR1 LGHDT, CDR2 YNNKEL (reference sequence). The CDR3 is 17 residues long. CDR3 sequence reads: CASTEQVPLINTGELFF. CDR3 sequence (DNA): TGTGCCTCCACCGAACAGGTCCCTTTGATTAACACCGGGGAGCTGTTTTTT.

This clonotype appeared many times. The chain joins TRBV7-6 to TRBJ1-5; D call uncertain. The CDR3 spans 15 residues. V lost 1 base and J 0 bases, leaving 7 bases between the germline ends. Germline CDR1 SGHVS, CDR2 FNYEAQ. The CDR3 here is CASSLGQNSNQPQHF. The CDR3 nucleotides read TGTGCCAGCAGCTTAGGCCAGAATAGCAATCAGCCCCAGCATTTT.

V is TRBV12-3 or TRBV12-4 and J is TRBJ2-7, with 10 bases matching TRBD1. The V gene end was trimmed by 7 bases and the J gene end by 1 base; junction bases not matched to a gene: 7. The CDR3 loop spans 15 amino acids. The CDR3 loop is CASILDRGPSYEQYF. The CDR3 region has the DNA TGTGCCAGCATCCTAGACAGGGGGCCTTCCTACGAGCAGTACTTC.

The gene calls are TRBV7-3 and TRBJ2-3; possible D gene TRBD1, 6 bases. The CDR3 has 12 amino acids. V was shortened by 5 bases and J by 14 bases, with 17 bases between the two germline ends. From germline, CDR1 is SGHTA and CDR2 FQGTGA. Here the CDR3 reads CASSQNREKLYF. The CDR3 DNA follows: TGTGCCAGCAGCCAGAACAGGGAAAAGCTGTATTTT.

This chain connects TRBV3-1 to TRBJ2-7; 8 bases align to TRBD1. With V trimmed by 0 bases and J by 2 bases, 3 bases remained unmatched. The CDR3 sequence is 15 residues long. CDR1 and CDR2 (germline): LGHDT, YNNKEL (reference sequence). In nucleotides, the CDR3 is TGTGCCAGCAGCCAAGACCCGGGACAGGCCTACGAGCAGTACTTC. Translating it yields CASSQDPGQAYEQYF.

CDR3 sequence (DNA): TGCGCCAGCAGCAGCCCGACAGGGGGCCTAAACACCGGGGAGCTGTTTTTT. Translating it yields CASSSPTGGLNTGELFF. The chain carries TRBV5-1 and TRBJ2-2; TRBD1 matches at 10 bases. J lost 2 bases, V lost 4 bases, and 8 bases had no gene match. This CDR3 is 17 amino acids long. Germline-derived CDR1 and CDR2 are SGHRS and YFSETQ.

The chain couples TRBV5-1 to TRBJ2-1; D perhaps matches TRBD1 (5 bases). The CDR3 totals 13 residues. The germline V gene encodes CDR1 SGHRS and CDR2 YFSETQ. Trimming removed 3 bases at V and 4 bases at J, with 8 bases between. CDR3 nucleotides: TGCGCCAGCAGCTCGTCAGGGTACAATGAGCAGTTCTTC. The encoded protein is CASSSSGYNEQFF.

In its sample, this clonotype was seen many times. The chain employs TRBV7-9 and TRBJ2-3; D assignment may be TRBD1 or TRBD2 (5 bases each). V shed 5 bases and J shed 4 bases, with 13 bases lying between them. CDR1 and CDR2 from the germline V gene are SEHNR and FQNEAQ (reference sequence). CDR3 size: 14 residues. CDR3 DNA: TGTGCCAGCAGCCGAGAGGGACCCCCAGATACGCAGTATTTT. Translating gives CASSREGPPDTQYF.

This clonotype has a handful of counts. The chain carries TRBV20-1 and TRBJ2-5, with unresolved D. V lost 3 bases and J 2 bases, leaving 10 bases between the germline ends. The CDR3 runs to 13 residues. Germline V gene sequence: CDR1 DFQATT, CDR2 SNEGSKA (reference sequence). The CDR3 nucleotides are TGCAGTGCTAGGGCCAGGATACAAGAGACCCAGTACTTC. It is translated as CSARARIQETQYF.

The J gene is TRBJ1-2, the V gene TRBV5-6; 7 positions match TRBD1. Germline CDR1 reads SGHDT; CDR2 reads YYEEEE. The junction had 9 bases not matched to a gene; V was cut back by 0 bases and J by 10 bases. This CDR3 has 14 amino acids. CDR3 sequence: CASSLGTGAQDYTF. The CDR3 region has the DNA TGTGCCAGCAGCTTGGGTACAGGGGCCCAAGACTACACCTTC.

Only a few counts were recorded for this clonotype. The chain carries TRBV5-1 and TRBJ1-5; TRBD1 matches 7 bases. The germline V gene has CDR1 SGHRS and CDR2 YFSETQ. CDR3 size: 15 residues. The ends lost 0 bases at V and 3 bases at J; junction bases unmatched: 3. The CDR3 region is CASSLDRGDNQPQHF. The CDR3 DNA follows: TGCGCCAGCAGCTTGGACAGGGGCGACAATCAGCCCCAGCATTTT.

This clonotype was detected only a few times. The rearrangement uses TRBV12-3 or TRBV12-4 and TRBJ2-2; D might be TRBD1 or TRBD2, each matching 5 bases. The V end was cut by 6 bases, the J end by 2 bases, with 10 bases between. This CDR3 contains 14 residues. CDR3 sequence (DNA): TGTGCCAGCAGACCCGGGACCAACACCGGGGAGCTGTTTTTT. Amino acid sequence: CASRPGTNTGELFF.

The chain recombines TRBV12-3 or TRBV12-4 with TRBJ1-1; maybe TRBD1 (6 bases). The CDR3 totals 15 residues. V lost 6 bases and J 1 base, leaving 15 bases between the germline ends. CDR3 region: CASRQGGQPNTEAFF. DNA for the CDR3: TGTGCCAGCAGACAGGGCGGTCAGCCGAACACTGAAGCTTTCTTT.

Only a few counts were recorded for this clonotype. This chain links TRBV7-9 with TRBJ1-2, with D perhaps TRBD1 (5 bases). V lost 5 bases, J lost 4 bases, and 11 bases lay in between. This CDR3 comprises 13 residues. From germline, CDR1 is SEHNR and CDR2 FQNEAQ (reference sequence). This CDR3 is CASSEGTVYGYTF. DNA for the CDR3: TGTGCCAGCAGCGAGGGGACGGTCTATGGCTACACCTTC.